This entry lists 26 T cell receptor beta chains sequenced from one sample in a study of CD8 T cells in Susac syndrome. With random hexamers, 0.5 to 1 ug RNA was reverse transcribed. TCRdb called the immunoSEQ multiplex PCR reads again in MiXCR, with one record for every CDR3 protein. This sample has 210,000 or so distinct CDR3 sequences, with approximately 94% found just once. Sequenced sample: CD4+ T cells from PBMCs. Receptor source: a human donor with Susac syndrome.

The rearrangement joins TRBV24-1 to TRBJ2-1; 12 bases map to TRBD2. The CDR3 has 14 amino acids. CDR1 is KGHDR and CDR2 is SFDVKD in the germline V gene. With 6 bases clipped from V and 9 bases from J, the junction kept 5 bases outside the gene matches. CDR3 in amino acids: CATSLSSGGGEQFF. CDR3 bases: TGTGCCACCAGTTTGTCTAGCGGGGGGGGTGAGCAGTTCTTC.

The V and J genes are TRBV6-5 and TRBJ1-1; 7 nucleotides align to TRBD1. This CDR3 is built from 14 residues. CDR1 and CDR2 from the germline V gene are MNHEY and SVGAGI. Trimming at V came to 6 bases and at J to 6 bases, leaving 10 bases not matched to a gene. Written as DNA, the CDR3 is TGTGCCAGCAGCCGAGACAGGGCTAGGTCTGAAGCTTTCTTT. It yields the protein CASSRDRARSEAFF.

This chain connects TRBV20-1 to TRBJ1-2, with D tentatively TRBD1 (6 bases). V gave up 1 base and J gave up 4 bases, with 13 bases separating them. Germline V gives CDR1 DFQATT, CDR2 SNEGSKA (reference sequence). The CDR3 consists of 14 residues. CDR3 in amino acids: CSARAGAQSYGYTF. For the CDR3, the DNA is TGCAGTGCTAGAGCAGGGGCTCAGAGCTATGGCTACACCTTC.

The chain is built from TRBV7-2 and TRBJ2-5; 8 nucleotides match TRBD2. The V and J ends lost 5 bases and 3 bases, in that order; junction bases with no gene match: 5. This CDR3 has 14 residues. Germline V gives CDR1 SGHTA, CDR2 FQGNSA. The CDR3 sequence: CASSPSTSEETQYF. In DNA, the CDR3 is TGTGCCAGCAGCCCCTCGACTAGCGAAGAGACCCAGTACTTC.

V is TRBV7-9 and J is TRBJ1-2; TRBD1 is a possible D gene (6 bases). Per the germline V gene, CDR1 is SEHNR and CDR2 is FQNEAQ (reference sequence). The V end was cut by 6 bases, the J end by 3 bases, with 23 bases between. The CDR3 contains 17 residues. CDR3 in amino acids: CASRRQDQMGSDYGYTF. The CDR3 nucleotides are TGTGCCAGCAGGCGACAGGACCAAATGGGAAGCGACTATGGCTACACCTTC.

The chain has TRBV20-1 and TRBJ1-4; tentatively, D is TRBD1 (5 bases). The CDR3 covers 14 residues. V lost 3 bases and J 6 bases, leaving 14 bases between the germline ends. Germline V gene sequence: CDR1 DFQATT, CDR2 SNEGSKA (reference sequence). The CDR3 DNA is TGCAGTGCTAGCCCCGGTGGCAGGGATGAAAAACTGTTTTTT. Residues: CSASPGGRDEKLFF.

The chain joins TRBV20-1 to TRBJ1-5; 7 bases map to TRBD1. CDR1 and CDR2 from the germline V gene are DFQATT and SNEGSKA (reference sequence). This CDR3 region has 14 residues. Trimming at V came to 5 bases and at J to 8 bases, leaving 12 bases not matched to a gene. CDR3 sequence: CSAPAGGPREPQHF. As DNA, the CDR3 is TGCAGTGCTCCCGCAGGGGGACCGCGGGAGCCCCAGCATTTT.

This clonotype was found a few times. The chain uses TRBV12-3 or TRBV12-4 and TRBJ1-2, with 7 nucleotides matching TRBD1. The CDR3 is 13 amino acids. With 5 bases clipped from V and 4 bases from J, the junction kept 4 bases outside the gene matches. The CDR3 loop is CASSRTGAYGYTF. As DNA, the CDR3 is TGTGCCAGCAGTCGCACAGGGGCCTATGGCTACACCTTC.

This chain's CDR3 is CSVVGGAGARGGDTQYF. CDR3 bases: TGCAGTGTAGTGGGGGGCGCCGGGGCCAGAGGTGGAGATACGCAGTATTTT. The V and J genes are TRBV20-1 and TRBJ2-3; D possibly matches TRBD1 or TRBD2 (6 bases each). The V and J ends lost 7 bases and 5 bases respectively, with 28 bases between them. Germline V gene lookup returns CDR1 DFQATT and CDR2 SNEGSKA (reference sequence). CDR3 length: 17 residues.

The chain uses TRBV2 and TRBJ2-5; a possible D gene is TRBD2 (5 bases). V dropped 6 bases and J dropped 1 base, with 15 bases sitting between them. Germline CDR1 and CDR2: SNHLY and FYNNEI. The CDR3 runs to 15 residues. The CDR3 nucleotides read TGTGCCAGCAGGAGGGTGGGTCAGATCCAAGAGACCCAGTACTTC. Translated, it gives CASRRVGQIQETQYF.

This clonotype was found once. The V call is TRBV3-1, the J call TRBJ1-2; D not resolved. This CDR3 has 13 amino acids. With 0 bases removed from V and 8 bases from J, the gap between germline ends came to 10 bases. CDR1 is LGHDT, CDR2 YNNKEL, per germline (reference sequence). For the CDR3, the DNA is TGTGCCAGCAGCCAAGAGCCGAATTCCGGCTACACCTTC. This codes for CASSQEPNSGYTF.

V gene TRBV18 combines with J gene TRBJ1-3; D uncertain. The CDR3 sequence is 14 residues long. The germline V gene encodes CDR1 KGHSH and CDR2 LQKENI. Deletions cut 3 bases from V and 0 bases from J, with 6 bases between. The CDR3 protein is CASSPVSSGNTIYF. The CDR3 nucleotides read TGTGCCAGCTCACCTGTAAGCTCTGGAAACACCATATATTTT.

This chain connects TRBV28 to TRBJ1-1; the D gene is possibly TRBD1 (6 bases). The V and J ends lost 3 bases and 8 bases respectively, with 13 bases between them. The CDR3 sequence is 13 residues long. Germline loops: CDR1 MDHEN, CDR2 SYDVKM. Written as DNA, the CDR3 is TGTGCCAGCAGTTTTTCGCAGGGGACAGAAGCTTTCTTT. Encoded protein: CASSFSQGTEAFF.

The V and J genes are TRBV4-1 and TRBJ2-5, with D uncertain. V lost 0 bases, J lost 7 bases, and 6 bases lay in between. This CDR3 spans 12 amino acids. Germline V CDR1 and CDR2: MGHRA, YSYEKL. This CDR3 reads CASSQEVGTQYF. CDR3 DNA: TGCGCCAGCAGCCAAGAGGTTGGGACCCAGTACTTC.

This chain joins TRBV30 and TRBJ2-1; a possible D gene is TRBD1 (5 bases). V gave up 4 bases and J gave up 7 bases, with 17 bases separating them. This CDR3 comprises 14 residues. From germline, CDR1 is GTSNPN and CDR2 SVGIG (reference sequence). The CDR3 loop is CAWTWGGARNEQFF. The DNA of the CDR3 is TGTGCCTGGACCTGGGGTGGGGCTCGGAATGAGCAGTTCTTC.

The V and J genes are TRBV5-4 and TRBJ1-1, with TRBD1 identical over 7 bases. V gave up 4 bases and J gave up 6 bases; unmatched junction bases: 6. CDR1 SGHNT and CDR2 YYREEE come from the germline V gene (reference sequence). The CDR3 has 13 amino acids. CDR3 region: CASSTDRESEAFF. CDR3 DNA sequence: TGTGCCAGCAGCACCGACAGGGAATCTGAAGCTTTCTTT.

The rearrangement uses TRBV6-5 and TRBJ1-2; D gene uncertain. Trimming cost V 2 bases and J 6 bases, with 10 bases left between them. Germline V gene data show CDR1 as MNHEY and CDR2 as SVGAGI. The CDR3 length is 13 residues. The CDR3 DNA reads TGTGCCAGCAGTTACAGGGCGGAGGATGGCTACACCTTC. Its protein is CASSYRAEDGYTF.

The genes are TRBV4-2 and TRBJ2-3; D unresolved. The CDR3 has 13 residues. CDR1 is LGHNA and CDR2 is YNFKEQ in the germline V gene. V lost 0 bases and J lost 2, with 3 bases in between. In DNA, the CDR3 is TGTGCCAGCAGCCAAGACCTCACAGATACGCAGTATTTT. This encodes CASSQDLTDTQYF.

The genes are TRBV27 and TRBJ1-1; D is unclear. Germline loops: CDR1 MNHEY, CDR2 SMNVEV (reference sequence). The CDR3 loop spans 12 amino acids. Trimming cost V 6 bases and J 2 bases, with 7 bases left between them. The CDR3 nucleotides are TGTGCCAGCAGGCGATCAAACACTGAAGCTTTCTTT. This codes for CASRRSNTEAFF.

This sequence joins TRBV9 and TRBJ1-6; D might be TRBD1 (6 bases). From germline, CDR1 is SGDLS and CDR2 YYNGEE. The CDR3 runs 13 residues. V lost 7 bases and J lost 6, with 11 bases in between. The CDR3 reads CASDGGPNSPLHF. The CDR3 coding sequence is TGTGCCAGCGACGGGGGGCCTAATTCACCCCTCCACTTT.

The V gene is TRBV16, the J gene TRBJ1-6; D remains unclear. The V gene lost 7 bases and the J gene lost 10 bases, with 17 bases spanning the gap. The CDR3 is made up of 14 amino acids. Germline-derived CDR1 and CDR2 are KGHSY and FQNENV. This CDR3 is CASTPEGRSSPLHF. CDR3 bases: TGTGCCAGCACCCCCGAAGGGAGGAGCTCACCCCTCCACTTT.

The V and J genes are TRBV29-1 and TRBJ1-2; TRBD1 aligns across 10 bases. The ends lost 6 bases at V and 7 bases at J; junction bases unmatched: 11. Per the germline V gene, CDR1 is SQVTM and CDR2 is ANQGSEA. This CDR3 is built from 14 residues. Written as DNA, the CDR3 is TGCAGCGTCGAGGGGACAGGGGTTTCGTCTGGCTACACCTTC. Residues: CSVEGTGVSSGYTF.

This sequence joins TRBV6-2 or TRBV6-3 and TRBJ1-2; TRBD1 matches 8 bases. J lost 4 bases, V lost 5 bases, and 9 bases had no gene match. The CDR3 has 15 residues. Germline CDR1 MNHEY, CDR2 SVGEGT. The CDR3: CASSPRTGLTYGYTF. CDR3 nucleotide sequence: TGTGCCAGCAGTCCCCGGACAGGGCTAACCTATGGCTACACCTTC.

The genes are TRBV12-3 or TRBV12-4 and TRBJ2-3, with D perhaps TRBD2 (5 bases). The CDR3 totals 11 residues. V was trimmed by 10 bases and J by 5 bases, leaving 10 bases between them. The CDR3 loop reads CATSGLDTQYF. The CDR3 region has the DNA TGTGCCACCAGCGGACTAGATACGCAGTATTTT.

In its sample, this clonotype was seen once. The chain employs TRBV2 and TRBJ2-7, with 8 bases aligning to TRBD1. With 6 bases clipped from V and 6 bases from J, the junction kept 7 bases outside the gene matches. Looked up from germline, CDR1 is SNHLY and CDR2 is FYNNEI. This CDR3 has 13 amino acids. CDR3 amino acids: CASRQGALSEQYF. The CDR3 nucleotides read TGTGCCAGCAGGCAGGGGGCGCTTAGCGAGCAGTACTTC.

V and J are TRBV29-1 and TRBJ2-2; D perhaps matches TRBD1 (6 bases). The germline gives CDR1 SQVTM, CDR2 ANQGSEA. This CDR3 is 15 amino acids long. With 4 bases removed from V and 3 bases from J, the gap between germline ends came to 15 bases. The CDR3: CSVGTTGTYTGELFF. In DNA, the CDR3 is TGCAGCGTTGGGACAACAGGGACCTACACCGGGGAGCTGTTTTTT.